These 26 T cell receptor beta chains share one sample of origin, sequenced in a study of T cell responses to AZD1222 COVID-19 vaccine. The assay was immunoSEQ multiplex PCR, and TCRdb's table has in-frame clones only and misses some. The repertoire holds approximately 220,000 clones, with more than 85% as singletons. The sequenced sample was peripheral blood, obtained on day 0 of MenACWY control vaccination. Receptor source: an adult in good health.

The chain couples TRBV19 to TRBJ1-2; no clear D gene. CDR1 LNHDA and CDR2 SQIVND come from the germline V gene (reference sequence). The CDR3 loop spans 14 amino acids. V was cut by 10 bases and J by 7 bases, with 22 bases left in between. The DNA of the CDR3 is TGTGCCATATATGCCCCCGCACCAGGAGCTGGCTACACCTTC. It yields the protein CAIYAPAPGAGYTF.

This clone showed up just once. V gene TRBV2 combines with J gene TRBJ1-4; a weak D match, TRBD1 (6 bases). V was clipped by 0 bases and J by 10 bases, with 18 bases between them. The CDR3 has 16 residues. The germline V gene has CDR1 SNHLY and CDR2 FYNNEI. CDR3 sequence reads: CASSEARGRSMGKLFF. In DNA form, the CDR3 reads TGTGCCAGCAGTGAAGCCCGGGGGCGGTCGATGGGAAAACTGTTTTTT.

V usage is TRBV7-9 and J usage is TRBJ2-3; tentatively, D is TRBD1 or TRBD2 (5 bases each). V was shortened by 1 base and J by 2 bases, with 13 bases between the two germline ends. The CDR3 has 16 residues. Germline loops: CDR1 SEHNR, CDR2 FQNEAQ (reference sequence). The CDR3 coding sequence is TGTGCCAGCAGCTTAGGGAGGCAGGGAAACACAGATACGCAGTATTTT. It codes for CASSLGRQGNTDTQYF.

On this clone itself: This CDR3 is also generated by other DNA sequences in the sample. This chain connects TRBV18 to TRBJ1-2; 8 nucleotides align to TRBD1. The germline V gene encodes CDR1 KGHSH and CDR2 LQKENI. This CDR3 is 14 amino acids long. V trimming: 2 bases; J trimming: 2 bases; junction bases outside the gene matches: 1. DNA of the CDR3: TGTGCCAGCTCACCAGGACAGGGAAACTATGGCTACACCTTC. Protein product: CASSPGQGNYGYTF.

The chain is built from TRBV12-3 or TRBV12-4 and TRBJ1-2; D is unclear. Trimming shortened V by 1 base and J by 6 bases, and 9 bases separated the two germline ends. CDR3 length: 13 amino acids. CDR3 sequence reads: CASSLGPLDGYTF. DNA of the CDR3: TGTGCCAGCAGTTTAGGGCCCCTGGATGGCTACACCTTC.

As DNA, the CDR3 is TGTGCCAGCAGCGACCCTAGCGGGGGGGTTACCGGGGAGCTGTTTTTT. Its protein is CASSDPSGGVTGELFF. J is TRBJ2-2 and V is TRBV9; 12 bases match TRBD2. Germline V gene sequence: CDR1 SGDLS, CDR2 YYNGEE. The CDR3 length is 16 residues. Germline trimming cut 3 bases from V and 5 bases from J; bases unmatched to any gene: 5.

As regards this clone: This sample also contains other DNA sequences that code for the same CDR3. The chain joins TRBV3-1 (or the pseudogene TRBV3-2) to TRBJ2-1, with TRBD2 identical over 8 bases. J was trimmed by 9 bases and V by 4 bases; bases with no gene match: 5. Germline V CDR1 and CDR2: LGHDT, YNNKEL (reference sequence). The CDR3 runs to 13 residues. The CDR3, as DNA: TGTGCCAGCAGCCTTCGGGGGGGGATTGAGCAGTTCTTC. Its protein is CASSLRGGIEQFF.

This chain uses TRBV29-1 with TRBJ2-1; D not certain. Trimming took 4 bases from V and 3 from J, leaving 7 bases between them. The V gene's germline CDR1 is SQVTM and CDR2 ANQGSEA. The CDR3 has 12 amino acids. The CDR3 bases are TGCAGCGTTGGCTTATACTACAATGAGCAGTTCTTC. Its protein is CSVGLYYNEQFF.

The chain links TRBV7-6 to TRBJ1-4; D gene unclear. Trimming removed 5 bases at V and 1 base at J, with 11 bases between. Germline CDR1 and CDR2: SGHVS and FNYEAQ. The CDR3 has 15 amino acids. The CDR3 is CASSPLGQTNEKLFF. The CDR3 DNA reads TGTGCCAGCAGCCCCCTAGGCCAAACTAATGAAAAACTGTTTTTT.

This chain uses TRBV6-5 with TRBJ1-5; TRBD1 matches at 7 bases. Germline V gene lookup returns CDR1 MNHEY and CDR2 SVGAGI. The CDR3 extends over 15 amino acids. With 6 bases clipped from V and 3 bases from J, the junction kept 8 bases outside the gene matches. CDR3 residues: CASRPPGQPNQPQHF. The CDR3 region has the DNA TGTGCCAGCAGGCCGCCGGGACAGCCCAATCAGCCCCAGCATTTT.

The chain uses TRBV4-1 and TRBJ1-1; D remains ambiguous. The CDR3 length is 12 residues. Germline V gene data show CDR1 as MGHRA and CDR2 as YSYEKL. Between the trimmed V and J ends, which lost 0 bases and 6 bases, there was a span of 5 bases. CDR3 sequence (DNA): TGCGCCAGCAGCCAAGATAGGTCTGAAGCTTTCTTT. This codes for CASSQDRSEAFF.

Only one count was recorded for this clone. The chain is built from TRBV19 and TRBJ2-7, with 11 positions matching TRBD1. Germline V gene lookup returns CDR1 LNHDA and CDR2 SQIVND (reference sequence). J gave up 2 bases and V 7 bases, and 10 bases lay outside the gene matches. CDR3 size: 16 residues. CDR3 in amino acids: CASTPVAGQGAYEQYF. The CDR3 DNA follows: TGTGCCAGTACTCCCGTCGCGGGACAGGGGGCCTACGAGCAGTACTTC. Variable domain in full (rest from reference TRBV19 and TRBJ2-7): DGGITQSPKYLFRKEGQNVTLSCEQNLNHDAMYWYRQDPGQGLRLIYYSQIVNDFQKGDIAEGYSVSREKKESFPLTVTSAQKNPTAFYLCASTPVAGQGAYEQYFGPGTRLTVT.

The chain combines TRBV29-1 with TRBJ1-4; maybe TRBD1 (6 bases). Germline V CDR1 and CDR2: SQVTM, ANQGSEA. This CDR3 region has 15 residues. Between the trimmed V and J ends, which lost 6 bases and 0 bases, there was a span of 14 bases. For the CDR3, the DNA is TGCAGCGTGGGCGGACAGCCAGCAACTAATGAAAAACTGTTTTTT. Protein sequence: CSVGGQPATNEKLFF.

The chain combines TRBV7-2 with TRBJ1-1, with D maybe TRBD1 (6 bases). Trimming shortened V by 5 bases and J by 1 base, and 17 bases separated the two germline ends. Per the germline V gene, CDR1 is SGHTA and CDR2 is FQGNSA. CDR3 length equals 16 residues. DNA for the CDR3: TGTGCCAGCAGCCCATTCGAGCGGGGGGCGAACACTGAAGCTTTCTTT. Translating gives CASSPFERGANTEAFF. The variable domain in full, completed from reference TRBV7-2 and TRBJ1-1, reads GAGVSQSPSNKVTEKGKDVELRCDPISGHTALYWYRQSLGQGLEFLIYFQGNSAPDKSGLPSDRFSAERTGGSVSTLTIQRTQQEDSAVYLCASSPFERGANTEAFFGQGTRLTVV.

CDR3 protein: CASSLRTESNQPQHF. The CDR3 DNA sequence: TGTGCCAGCAGCTTAAGGACAGAAAGCAATCAGCCCCAGCATTTT. The genes are TRBV7-2 and TRBJ1-5, with a tentative D call TRBD1 (6 bases). CDR1 SGHTA and CDR2 FQGNSA come from the germline V gene. The ends were cut back, 2 bases at V and 1 base at J, with 9 bases in the middle. The CDR3 covers 15 residues.

Turning to this clone: The same CDR3 also results from other DNA sequences found in this sample. The rearrangement joins TRBV9 to TRBJ2-2; D assignment may be TRBD1 or TRBD2 (5 bases each). This CDR3 contains 15 residues. CDR1 and CDR2 from the germline V gene are SGDLS and YYNGEE. Trimming removed 2 bases at V and 2 bases at J, with 10 bases between. CDR3 in amino acids: CASSVGTVNTGELFF. CDR3 DNA: TGTGCCAGCAGCGTGGGGACGGTAAACACCGGGGAGCTGTTTTTT.

V gene TRBV19 combines with J gene TRBJ1-2, with TRBD1 matching over 9 bases. This CDR3 has 15 residues. CDR1 LNHDA and CDR2 SQIVND come from the germline V gene (reference sequence). V was pared by 9 bases and J by 1 base, with 9 bases of the junction left unmatched. The CDR3 nucleotides read TGTGCCAGCCGGGGACAGGGAACATTTAACTATGGCTACACCTTC. As protein: CASRGQGTFNYGYTF.

The chain employs TRBV7-9 and TRBJ1-2, with D unresolved. The CDR3 consists of 12 residues. Germline CDR1 SEHNR, CDR2 FQNEAQ (reference sequence). Between the trimmed V and J ends, which lost 5 bases and 6 bases, there was a span of 10 bases. CDR3 nucleotides: TGTGCCAGCAGCCCACCCCGGGATGGCTACACCTTC. It specifies CASSPPRDGYTF.

The chain uses TRBV9 and TRBJ1-6; no reliable D call. CDR1 and CDR2 from the germline V gene are SGDLS and YYNGEE. The germline V and J ends were trimmed by 0 bases and 6 bases, with 7 bases remaining between them. The CDR3 loop spans 14 amino acids. The CDR3 sequence: CASSVAAVNSPLHF. The CDR3 DNA is TGTGCCAGCAGCGTAGCGGCAGTTAATTCACCCCTCCACTTT.

In DNA form, the CDR3 reads TGTGCCAGCAGTCGAACAGGGAGAGTCGGTGCTAATGAAAAACTGTTTTTT. This encodes CASSRTGRVGANEKLFF. The chain has TRBV6-4 and TRBJ1-4; the D gene is possibly TRBD1 (6 bases). Germline assignment: CDR1 MRHNA and CDR2 SNTAGT. Trimming removed 5 bases from V and 3 bases from J, with 19 bases in between. The CDR3 is 17 amino acids.

The chain combines TRBV18 with TRBJ1-1, with TRBD1 matching over 12 bases. Germline V gene sequence: CDR1 KGHSH, CDR2 LQKENI. The V gene end was trimmed by 2 bases and the J gene end by 5 bases; junction bases not matched to a gene: 3. The length of the CDR3 is 15 residues. Here the CDR3 DNA reads TGTGCCAGCTCACCAGGGGACAGGGGGCCGACTGAAGCTTTCTTT. Amino acid sequence: CASSPGDRGPTEAFF.

V and J are TRBV19 and TRBJ2-7, with TRBD1 identical over 7 bases. V gave up 10 bases and J gave up 0 bases; unmatched junction bases: 3. Germline lookup yields CDR1 LNHDA and CDR2 SQIVND (reference sequence). The CDR3 has 12 amino acids. CDR3 residues: CATRTGSYEQYF. The CDR3 bases are TGTGCCACTAGGACAGGCTCCTACGAGCAGTACTTC.

V and J are TRBV4-1 and TRBJ1-2; D not certain. Trimming left V 0 bases short and J 1 base short, with 9 bases between. Germline CDR1 MGHRA, CDR2 YSYEKL. CDR3 length: 15 amino acids. CDR3: CASSQDSRGNYGYTF. As DNA, the CDR3 is TGCGCCAGCAGCCAAGATTCACGGGGTAACTATGGCTACACCTTC.

This clone was recorded a few times. The rearrangement links TRBV13 to TRBJ1-1; D gene uncertain. Germline V gene sequence: CDR1 PRHDT, CDR2 FYEKMQ (reference sequence). Trimming stripped 2 bases from V and 1 base from J, with 8 bases between. This CDR3 region has 14 residues. The CDR3, as DNA: TGTGCCAGCAGCTTAACGGCGAGGAACACTGAAGCTTTCTTT. Translated: CASSLTARNTEAFF.

In this sample, this clone turned up once. V gene TRBV6-2 or TRBV6-3 combines with J gene TRBJ1-5; the match to TRBD1 covers 8 bases. With 0 bases clipped from V and 6 bases from J, the junction kept 4 bases outside the gene matches. From germline, CDR1 is MNHEY and CDR2 SVGEGT. The CDR3 has 15 amino acids. CDR3 in DNA: TGTGCCAGCAGTTACTCGCCAGGGGGCCTTCAGCCCCAGCATTTT. It encodes CASSYSPGGLQPQHF.

The chain carries TRBV4-2 and TRBJ1-5; 8 bases are shared with TRBD1. The CDR3 spans 14 residues. V lost 1 base and J lost 9; bases outside the gene matches: 5. CDR1 is LGHNA, CDR2 YNFKEQ, per germline. CDR3 DNA sequence: TGTGCCAGCAGCCAAGGACAGGGGACCCTGCCCCAGCATTTT. As protein: CASSQGQGTLPQHF.